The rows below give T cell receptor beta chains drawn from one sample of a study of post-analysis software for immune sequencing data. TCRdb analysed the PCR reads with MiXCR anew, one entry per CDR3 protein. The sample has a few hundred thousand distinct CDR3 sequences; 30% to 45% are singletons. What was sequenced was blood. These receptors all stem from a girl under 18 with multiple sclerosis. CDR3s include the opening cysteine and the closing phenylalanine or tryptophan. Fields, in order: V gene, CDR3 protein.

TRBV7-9,CASSEQRGSYNEQFF
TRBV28,CASSNGGGNEQYF
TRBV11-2,CASSQGQGYNSPLHF
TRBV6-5,CASSYSGRDTQYF
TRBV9,CASSGPFLSSYNEQFF
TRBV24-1,CATSDLRPCPGAYEQYF
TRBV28,CASSPGGENEKLFF
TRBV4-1,CASSRGTGNMAGELFF
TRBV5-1,CASSPRQETSSYNEQFF
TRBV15,CATHVGTDYNEKLFF
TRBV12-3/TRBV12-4,CASSLEGIETQYF
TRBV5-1,CASSYSTGGGGYTF
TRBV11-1,CASSRGGSSLSTDTQYF
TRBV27,CASSSLQGDLYGYTF
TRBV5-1,CASSLAVALETQYF
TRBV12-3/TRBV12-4,CASSFGKGAFF